This TCR beta chain was sequenced during a study of blood T cells in healthy people across ages. The CDR3 is 14 residues long. Germline V gene lookup returns CDR1 PRHDT and CDR2 FYEKMQ (reference sequence). Trimming took off 5 bases at V and 5 bases at J, with 14 bases between the two ends. This clonotype occurred a few times. Primed by a sample-barcoded 5' primer and a J-beta primer mix, a second PCR proceeded for about 7 to 12 cycles. TCRdb passed the 5' RACE reads through MiXCR, listing each CDR3 protein once. The table includes some 1.1 million distinct CDR3 sequences, 35% to 45% detected once. The sequence derives from a young man in good health. This chain joins TRBV13 and TRBJ2-3; D is unclear. Sequences were obtained from blood. CDR3: CASSPHTYLDTQYF. Written as DNA, the CDR3 is TGTGCCAGCAGCCCTCATACTTATTTAGATACGCAGTATTTT.